This TCR beta chain was recorded in a study of cytomegalovirus exposure and HLA in healthy donors. The PCR employed 60 Vbeta primers together with 13 Jbeta primers. TCRdb's copy holds only in-frame clones and misses some; the assay was immunoSEQ multiplex PCR. The repertoire has some 60,000 clones, 65% to 85% of them found once; the top ten carry around 6%. Germline assignment: CDR1 LNHDA and CDR2 SQIVND (reference sequence). Trimming left V 9 bases short and J 2 bases short, with 14 bases between. The CDR3 length is 14 residues. This clone turned up a few times. Its specificity is not known. Study-wide findings and caveats: Specificity of a few CMV-associated chains for CMV antigens was verified in vitro.

The receptor was isolated from a male donor in good health and CMV-seronegative. The rearrangement uses TRBV19 and TRBJ1-5, with a possible D match to TRBD1 (5 bases). Sequenced input: PBMCs. The CDR3 sequence is CASRLETGNQPQHF. CDR3 in DNA: TGTGCCAGCCGATTGGAGACAGGCAATCAGCCCCAGCATTTT.